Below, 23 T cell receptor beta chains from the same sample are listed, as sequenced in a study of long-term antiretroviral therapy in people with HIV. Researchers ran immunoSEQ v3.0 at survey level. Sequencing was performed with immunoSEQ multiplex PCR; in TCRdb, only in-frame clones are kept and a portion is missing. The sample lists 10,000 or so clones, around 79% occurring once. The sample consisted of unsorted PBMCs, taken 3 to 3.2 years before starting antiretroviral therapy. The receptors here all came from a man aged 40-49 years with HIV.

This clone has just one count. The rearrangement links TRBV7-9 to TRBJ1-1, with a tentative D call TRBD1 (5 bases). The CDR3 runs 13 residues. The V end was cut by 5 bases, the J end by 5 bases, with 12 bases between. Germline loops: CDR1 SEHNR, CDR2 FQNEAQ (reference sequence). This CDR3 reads CASSPGGRTEAFF. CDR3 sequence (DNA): TGTGCCAGCAGCCCCGGGGGGAGGACTGAAGCTTTCTTT.

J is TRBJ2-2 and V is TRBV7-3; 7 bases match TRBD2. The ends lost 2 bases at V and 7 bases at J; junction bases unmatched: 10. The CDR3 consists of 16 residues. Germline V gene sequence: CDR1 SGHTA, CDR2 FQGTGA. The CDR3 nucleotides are TGTGCCAGCAGCTTAGGGGTTGAGCGGGGTGGCGGGGAGCTGTTTTTT. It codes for CASSLGVERGGGELFF.

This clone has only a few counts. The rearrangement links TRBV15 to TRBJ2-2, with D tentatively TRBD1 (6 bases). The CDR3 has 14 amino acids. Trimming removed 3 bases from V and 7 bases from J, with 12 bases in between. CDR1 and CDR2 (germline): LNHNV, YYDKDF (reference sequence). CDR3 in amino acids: CATSRPGVGGELFF. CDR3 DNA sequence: TGTGCCACCAGCAGGCCAGGGGTGGGCGGGGAGCTGTTTTTT.

The CDR3 sequence is CASTASLAAYEQYF. CDR3 bases: TGTGCCAGTACCGCCAGCCTGGCCGCCTACGAGCAGTACTTC. V usage is TRBV19 and J usage is TRBJ2-7; no clear D. Germline V CDR1 and CDR2: LNHDA, SQIVND (reference sequence). V was pared by 7 bases and J by 2 bases, with 15 bases between. This CDR3 region has 14 residues.

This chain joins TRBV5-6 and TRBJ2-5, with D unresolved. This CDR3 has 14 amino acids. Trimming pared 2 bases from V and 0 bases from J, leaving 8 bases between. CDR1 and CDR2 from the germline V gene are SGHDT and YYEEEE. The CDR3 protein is CASSFYWDQETQYF. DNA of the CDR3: TGTGCCAGCAGCTTTTATTGGGACCAAGAGACCCAGTACTTC.

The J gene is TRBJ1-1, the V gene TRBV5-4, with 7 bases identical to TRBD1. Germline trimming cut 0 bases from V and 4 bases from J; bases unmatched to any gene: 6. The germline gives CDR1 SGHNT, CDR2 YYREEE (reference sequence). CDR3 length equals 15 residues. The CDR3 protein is CASSLETGLATEAFF. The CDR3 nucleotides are TGTGCCAGCAGCTTGGAGACAGGGTTGGCCACTGAAGCTTTCTTT.

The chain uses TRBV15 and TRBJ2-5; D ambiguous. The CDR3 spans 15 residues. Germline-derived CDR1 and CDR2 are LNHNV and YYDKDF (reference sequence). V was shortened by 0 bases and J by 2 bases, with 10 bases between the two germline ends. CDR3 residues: CATSREVISQETQYF. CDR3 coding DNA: TGTGCCACCAGCAGAGAGGTCATCTCACAAGAGACCCAGTACTTC.

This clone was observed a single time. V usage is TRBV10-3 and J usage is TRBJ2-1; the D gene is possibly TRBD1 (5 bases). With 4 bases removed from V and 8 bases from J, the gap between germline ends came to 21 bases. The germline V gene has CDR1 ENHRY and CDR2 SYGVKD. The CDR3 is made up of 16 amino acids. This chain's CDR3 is CAISGTRWGQGDEQFF. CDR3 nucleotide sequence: TGTGCCATCAGTGGGACAAGGTGGGGCCAGGGTGATGAGCAGTTCTTC.

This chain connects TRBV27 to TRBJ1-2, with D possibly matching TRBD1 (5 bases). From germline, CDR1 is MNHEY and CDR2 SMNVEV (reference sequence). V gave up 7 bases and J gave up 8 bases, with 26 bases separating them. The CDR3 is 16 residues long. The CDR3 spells CASTPGGGGWGGGYTF. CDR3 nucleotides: TGTGCCAGCACCCCTGGTGGGGGAGGGTGGGGTGGAGGCTACACCTTC.

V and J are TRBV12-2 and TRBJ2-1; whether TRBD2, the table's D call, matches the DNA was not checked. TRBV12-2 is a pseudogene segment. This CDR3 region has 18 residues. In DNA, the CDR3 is TGTGCAAGTCGCTTATCGACCCCGGGGGGCAACTCCTACAATGAGCAGTTCTTC. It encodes CASRLSTPGGNSYNEQFF.

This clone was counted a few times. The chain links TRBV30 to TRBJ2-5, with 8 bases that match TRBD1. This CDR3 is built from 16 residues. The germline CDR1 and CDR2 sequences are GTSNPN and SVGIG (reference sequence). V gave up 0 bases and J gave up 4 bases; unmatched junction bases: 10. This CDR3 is CAWSVRAGGVRETQYF. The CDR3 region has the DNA TGTGCCTGGAGTGTACGGGCAGGGGGCGTCCGAGAGACCCAGTACTTC. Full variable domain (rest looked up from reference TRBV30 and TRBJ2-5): SQTIHQWPATLVQPVGSPLSLECTVEGTSNPNLYWYRQAAGRGLQLLFYSVGIGQISSEVPQNLSASRPQDRQFILSSKKLLLSDSGFYLCAWSVRAGGVRETQYFGPGTRLLVL.

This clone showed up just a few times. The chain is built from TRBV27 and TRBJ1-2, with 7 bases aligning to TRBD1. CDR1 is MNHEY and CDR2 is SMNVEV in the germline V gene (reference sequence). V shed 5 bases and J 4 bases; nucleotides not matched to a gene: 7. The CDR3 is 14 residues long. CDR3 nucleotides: TGTGCCAGCAGTAAACAGGGGAGAGGCTATGGCTACACCTTC. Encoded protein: CASSKQGRGYGYTF.

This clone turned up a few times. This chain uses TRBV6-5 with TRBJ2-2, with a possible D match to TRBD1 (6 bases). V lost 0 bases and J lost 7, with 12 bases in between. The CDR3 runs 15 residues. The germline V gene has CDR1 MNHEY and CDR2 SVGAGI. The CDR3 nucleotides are TGTGCCAGCAGTTACTCGAACAGGGCGAGCGGGGAGCTGTTTTTT. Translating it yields CASSYSNRASGELFF.

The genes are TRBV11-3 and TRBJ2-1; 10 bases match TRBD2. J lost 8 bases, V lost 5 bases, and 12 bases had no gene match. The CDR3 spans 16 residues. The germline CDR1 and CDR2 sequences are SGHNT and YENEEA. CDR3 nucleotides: TGTGCCAGCAGCCCATCTGGGACTAGCGCCCTTCATGAGCAGTTCTTC. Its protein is CASSPSGTSALHEQFF. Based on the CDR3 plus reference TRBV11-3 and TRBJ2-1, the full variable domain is EAGVVQSPRYKIIEKKQPVAFWCNPISGHNTLYWYLQNLGQGPELLIRYENEEAVDDSQLPKDRFSAERLKGVDSTLKIQPAELGDSAVYLCASSPSGTSALHEQFFGPGTRLTVL.

The CDR3 DNA is TGTGCCAGCAGAGACAGGGGAGCTGGCTACACCTTC. As protein: CASRDRGAGYTF. This rearrangement joins TRBV27 to TRBJ1-2, with 8 positions matching TRBD1. This CDR3 region has 12 residues. Germline trimming cut 6 bases from V and 7 bases from J; bases unmatched to any gene: 4. Germline V gives CDR1 MNHEY, CDR2 SMNVEV (reference sequence).

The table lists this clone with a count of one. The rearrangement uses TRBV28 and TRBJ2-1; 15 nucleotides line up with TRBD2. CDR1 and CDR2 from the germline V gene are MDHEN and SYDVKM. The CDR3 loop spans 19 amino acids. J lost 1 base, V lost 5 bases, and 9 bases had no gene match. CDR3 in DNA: TGTGCCAGCAGTCCCCGGACTAGCGGGAGGGCAATATCCTACAATGAGCAGTTCTTC. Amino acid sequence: CASSPRTSGRAISYNEQFF.

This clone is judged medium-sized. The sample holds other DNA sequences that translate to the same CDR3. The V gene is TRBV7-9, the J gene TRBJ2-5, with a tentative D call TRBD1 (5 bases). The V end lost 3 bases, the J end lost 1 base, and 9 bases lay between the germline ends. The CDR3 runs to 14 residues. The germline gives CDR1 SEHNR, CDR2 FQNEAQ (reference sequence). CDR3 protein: CASSFPTGQETQYF. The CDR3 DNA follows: TGTGCCAGCAGCTTTCCCACAGGCCAAGAGACCCAGTACTTC.

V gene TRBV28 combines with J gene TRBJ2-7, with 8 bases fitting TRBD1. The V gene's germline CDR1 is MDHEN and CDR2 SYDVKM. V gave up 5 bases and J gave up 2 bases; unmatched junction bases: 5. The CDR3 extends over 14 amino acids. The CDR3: CASSPPTGAYEQYF. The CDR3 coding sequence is TGTGCCAGCAGTCCCCCGACAGGGGCCTACGAGCAGTACTTC.

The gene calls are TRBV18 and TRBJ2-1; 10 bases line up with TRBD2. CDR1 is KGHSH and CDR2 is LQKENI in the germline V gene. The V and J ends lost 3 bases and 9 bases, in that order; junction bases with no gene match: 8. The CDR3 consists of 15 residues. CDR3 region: CASSPSGRAKGEQFF. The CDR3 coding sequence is TGTGCCAGCTCACCGAGCGGGAGGGCCAAGGGTGAGCAGTTCTTC.

The CDR3 region has the DNA TGTGCCACCAGCAGAGAGGTGGGTGGCTACACCTTC. Its translation is CATSREVGGYTF. The chain recombines TRBV15 with TRBJ1-2; D is ambiguous. V was trimmed by 0 bases and J by 7 bases, leaving 6 bases between them. The CDR3 has 12 residues. Looked up from germline, CDR1 is LNHNV and CDR2 is YYDKDF (reference sequence).

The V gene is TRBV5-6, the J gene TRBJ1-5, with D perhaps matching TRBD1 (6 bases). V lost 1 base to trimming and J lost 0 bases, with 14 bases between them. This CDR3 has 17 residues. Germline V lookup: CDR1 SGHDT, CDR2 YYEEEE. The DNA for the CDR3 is TGTGCCAGCAGCTTGTTCCGGGACATTTATAGCAATCAGCCCCAGCATTTT. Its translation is CASSLFRDIYSNQPQHF.

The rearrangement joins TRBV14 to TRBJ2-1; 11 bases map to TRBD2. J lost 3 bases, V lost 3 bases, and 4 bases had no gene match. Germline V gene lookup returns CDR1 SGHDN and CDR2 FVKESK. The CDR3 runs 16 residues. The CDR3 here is CASSQSGTSGYNEQFF. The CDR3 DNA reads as TGTGCCAGCAGCCAGTCTGGGACTAGCGGCTACAATGAGCAGTTCTTC.

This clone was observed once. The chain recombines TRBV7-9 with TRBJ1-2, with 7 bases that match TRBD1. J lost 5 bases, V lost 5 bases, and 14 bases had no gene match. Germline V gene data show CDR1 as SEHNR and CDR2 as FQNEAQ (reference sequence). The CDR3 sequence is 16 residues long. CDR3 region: CASSPHPGQGVYGYTF. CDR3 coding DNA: TGTGCCAGCAGCCCACATCCCGGGCAGGGGGTTTATGGCTACACCTTC.